This TCR beta chain is drawn from a study of blood T cell repertoires in COVID-19. Study details: The United States, Italy and Spain were the sources of the acute and convalescent COVID-19 samples. PBMCs, B-cell-depleted T cells, or T cells were the source of the cDNA or gDNA that made up the material.

The CDR3 runs to 16 residues. Germline V gives CDR1 LGHDT, CDR2 YNNKEL (reference sequence). V shed 4 bases and J 8 bases; nucleotides not matched to a gene: 14. In the authors' methods: Counts of nucleated cells, estimated from reference gene primer amplification, were obtained. TCRdb's table, derived via immunoSEQ multiplex PCR, lists solely in-frame clones and lacks some. V and J calls and clone size are those listed in that table; D and trimming were worked out from the DNA. The sample gives roughly 410,000 clones, about 89% of which show up once; approximately 1.5% is in the top ten. Seattle researchers signed up patients amid active infection and tracked them longitudinally.

This clonotype was obtained from a woman in her thirties or forties with COVID-19, enrolled during active disease. The sample consisted of peripheral blood. The chain combines TRBV3-1 (or the pseudogene TRBV3-2) with TRBJ2-1, with 7 bases identical to TRBD2. CDR3 in amino acids: CASSRRLSGIGDEQFF. Here the CDR3 DNA reads TGTGCCAGCAGCCGCCGACTAAGCGGGATTGGCGATGAGCAGTTCTTC.